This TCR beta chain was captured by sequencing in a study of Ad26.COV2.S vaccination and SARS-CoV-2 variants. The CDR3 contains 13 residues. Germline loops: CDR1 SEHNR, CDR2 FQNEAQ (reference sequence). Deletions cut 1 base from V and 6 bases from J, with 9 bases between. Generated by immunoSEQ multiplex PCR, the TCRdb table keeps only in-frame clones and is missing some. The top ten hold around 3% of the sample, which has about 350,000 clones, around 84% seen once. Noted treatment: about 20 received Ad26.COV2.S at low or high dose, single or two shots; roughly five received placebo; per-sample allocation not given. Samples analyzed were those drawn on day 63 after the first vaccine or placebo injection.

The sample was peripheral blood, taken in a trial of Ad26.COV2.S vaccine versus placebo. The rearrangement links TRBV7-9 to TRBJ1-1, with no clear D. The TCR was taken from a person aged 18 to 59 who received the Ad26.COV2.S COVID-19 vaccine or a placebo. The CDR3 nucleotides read TGTGCCAGCAGCTTAGGACATTTTTCTGAAGCTTTCTTT. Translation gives CASSLGHFSEAFF.